This T cell receptor beta chain was captured in a study of blood T cell repertoires in COVID-19 (dated by TCRdb to about 2020). Concerning the study at large: Samples from collaborators originated in the United States, Italy and Spain and spanned both the acute and convalescent phases of COVID-19. The prospective study material was composed of cDNA or gDNA derived from T cells, B-cell-depleted T cells, or PBMCs. Subjects who had been exposed to COVID-19, were actively infected with it, or had recovered from it provided the deeply sampled blood TCRbeta repertoires that made up the dataset. The repertoires were released in a freely available public database intended as a resource for research on the immune response to SARS-CoV-2. Samples were obtained from the ongoing ImmuneRACE study (first 160 participants) and from 1,000 to 1,500 subjects provided by 6 global collaborators. A de-identified subject ID, COVID-19 status, age in years and sex were almost always included in the sample metadata. Where available, HLA class I and class II types were taken from metadata supplied by the sample provider and were not determined by assay-based typing.

The paper's findings and limits, for the study overall: How much clinical and demographic metadata was included differed by source and by participant, and the metadata was provided uncurated.

Turning to this clone: There is no known antigen for this receptor. No base-level quality is on record; no much larger clone is a single base apart.

Each collaborating institution followed its own protocols to collect whole blood in K2EDTA tubes. For TCRbeta analysis, collaborators shipped samples as frozen whole blood, isolated PBMCs, or DNA extracted from either of those sample types. The CDR3 starts with the cysteine, ends with the phenylalanine, and has 13 residues. CDR3 DNA only is kept here, 39 bases in frame from base 1. V drops 8 bases and J drops 2 bases, leaving 11 bases in between. As encoded in the germline V gene, CDR1 is MDHEN while CDR2 is SYDVKM. The immunoSEQ Assay, a bias-controlled multiplex PCR, was used to amplify TCRbeta CDR3 regions from genomic DNA. In the authors' own workflow: Nucleated cell counts per sample were estimated from amplification of reference gene primers within the assay. To quantify the absolute abundance of each unique TCRbeta CDR3 rearrangement, sequence reads were collapsed and filtered. For each sample, productive Simpson clonality was calculated as the square root of Simpson's diversity index over productive rearrangements. TCRdb stores this immuneACCESS table with in-frame sequences only. Part of the clones is absent; in the studies checked, under half of the shortfall reflects unresolved V genes, and no reason is known for the rest. V and J calls and clone size come straight from that table; D and trimming were deduced from the DNA. Recorded for this sample are about 120,000 clones; around four fifths of them occurred a single time. 16% of the sample belongs to the ten largest clones.

The sample taken for sequencing was peripheral blood. This receptor chain uses TRBV28 and TRBJ2-3, and possibly TRBD1, on 5 matching bases. The TCR sequence derives from a man between 60 and 70 years old with active or convalescent COVID-19. The bases are TGTGCCAGCGGCCTCAGGGACACAGATACGCAGTATTTT. It encodes CASGLRDTDTQYF. Full variable domain (CDR3 extended with the reference TRBV28 and TRBJ2-3 proteins): DVKVTQSSRYLVKRTGEKVFLECVQDMDHENMFWYRQDPGLGLRLIYFSYDVKMKEKGDIPEGYSVSREKKERFSLILESASTNQTSMYLCASGLRDTDTQYFGPGTRLTVL.